The 2 T cell receptor beta chains presented below share a single source sample, sequenced in a study of blood T cell repertoires in COVID-19. Method: immunoSEQ multiplex PCR; TCRdb's copy keeps in-frame clones and lacks some. The repertoire holds some 200,000 clones, with 85% as singletons. Sequencing was carried out using peripheral blood. Receptors originate from a woman aged 60 to 75 with acute or convalescent COVID-19.

The gene calls are TRBV9 and TRBJ1-3; 9 positions agree with TRBD1. This CDR3 is 16 amino acids long. Per germline, CDR1 SGDLS and CDR2 YYNGEE. J gave up 1 base and V 4 bases, and 6 bases lay outside the gene matches. The CDR3 region is CASSPDRGISGNTIYF. The CDR3 coding sequence is TGTGCCAGCAGCCCGGACAGGGGCATATCTGGAAACACCATATATTTT.

The V and J genes are TRBV7-9 and TRBJ1-2, with TRBD1 as a possible D gene (5 bases). Germline CDR1 SEHNR, CDR2 FQNEAQ (reference sequence). The V end lost 5 bases, the J end lost 7 bases, and 14 bases lay between the germline ends. The CDR3 has 13 residues. CDR3 region: CASSPGTAFGYTF. The CDR3 bases are TGTGCCAGCAGCCCCGGGACTGCTTTTGGCTACACCTTC.